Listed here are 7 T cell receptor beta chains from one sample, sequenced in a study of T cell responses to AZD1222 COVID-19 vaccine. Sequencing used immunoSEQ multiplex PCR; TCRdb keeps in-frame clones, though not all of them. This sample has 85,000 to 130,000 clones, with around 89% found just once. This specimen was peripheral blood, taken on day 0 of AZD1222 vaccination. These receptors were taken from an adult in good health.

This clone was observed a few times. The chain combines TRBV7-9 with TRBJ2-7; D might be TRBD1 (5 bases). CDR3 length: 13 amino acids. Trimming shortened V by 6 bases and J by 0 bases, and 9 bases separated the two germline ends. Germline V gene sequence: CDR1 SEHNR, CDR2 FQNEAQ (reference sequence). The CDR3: CASSPDSSYEQYF. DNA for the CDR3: TGTGCCAGCAGTCCCGACAGCTCCTACGAGCAGTACTTC. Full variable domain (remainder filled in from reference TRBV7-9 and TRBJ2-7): DTGVSQNPRHKITKRGQNVTFRCDPISEHNRLYWYRQTLGQGPEFLTYFQNEAQLEKSRLLSDRFSAERPKGSFSTLEIQRTEQGDSAMYLCASSPDSSYEQYFGPGTRLTVT.

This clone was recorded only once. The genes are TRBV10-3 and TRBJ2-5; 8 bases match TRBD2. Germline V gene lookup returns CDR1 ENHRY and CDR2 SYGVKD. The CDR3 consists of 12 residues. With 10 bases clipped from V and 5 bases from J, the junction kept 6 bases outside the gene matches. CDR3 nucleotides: TGTGCCACCCTCGCGGGGGGTGAGACCCAGTACTTC. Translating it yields CATLAGGETQYF.

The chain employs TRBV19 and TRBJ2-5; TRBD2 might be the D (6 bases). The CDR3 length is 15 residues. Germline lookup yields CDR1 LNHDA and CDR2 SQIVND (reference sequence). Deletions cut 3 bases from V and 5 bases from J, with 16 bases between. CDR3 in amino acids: CASSILASALETQYF. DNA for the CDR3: TGTGCCAGTAGTATTTTGGCTAGCGCATTGGAGACCCAGTACTTC.

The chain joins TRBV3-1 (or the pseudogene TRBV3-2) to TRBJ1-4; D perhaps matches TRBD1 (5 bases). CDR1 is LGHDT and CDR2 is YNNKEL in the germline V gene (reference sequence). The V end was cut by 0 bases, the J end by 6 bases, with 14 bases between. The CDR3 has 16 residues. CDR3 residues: CASSQDLQGVYEKLFF. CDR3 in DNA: TGTGCCAGCAGCCAAGATTTGCAAGGGGTTTATGAAAAACTGTTTTTT.

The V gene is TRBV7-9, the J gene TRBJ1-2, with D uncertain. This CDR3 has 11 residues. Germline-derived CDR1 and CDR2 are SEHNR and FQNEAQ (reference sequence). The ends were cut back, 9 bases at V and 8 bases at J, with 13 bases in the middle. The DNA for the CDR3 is TGTGCCAGAGGACCAATTGAGGGCTACACCTTC. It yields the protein CARGPIEGYTF.

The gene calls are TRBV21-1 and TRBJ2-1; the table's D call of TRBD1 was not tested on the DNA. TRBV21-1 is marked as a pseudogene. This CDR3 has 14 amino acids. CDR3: CASKTGGPYNEQFF. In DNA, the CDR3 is TGTGCCAGCAAGACAGGGGGCCCCTACAATGAGCAGTTCTTC.

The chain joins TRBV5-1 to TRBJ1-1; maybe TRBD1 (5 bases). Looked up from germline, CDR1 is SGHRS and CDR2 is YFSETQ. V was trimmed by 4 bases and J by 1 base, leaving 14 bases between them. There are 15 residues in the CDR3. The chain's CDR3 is CASSRAWGGNTEAFF. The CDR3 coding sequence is TGCGCCAGCAGCCGGGCGTGGGGCGGGAACACTGAAGCTTTCTTT.